This entry is about one T cell receptor (beta chain). What this receptor recognizes is not known. Base qualities are not provided; no much larger clone lies one nucleotide away. The library was built by means of the immunoSEQ multiplex PCR assay. TCRdb obtained this table from immuneACCESS and retained in-frame rearrangements with V and J assigned. These tables miss some clones; where compared with another copy, unresolved V genes account for less than half of the shortfall, and the remainder is unexplained. This sample is represented by roughly 560,000 clones; approximately 80% of them were singletons. 0.01% to 0.015% of the sample is held by the ten biggest clonotypes. The data are from a study of shared T cell receptors in the human thymus listed by TCRdb under 2021. In terms of the full investigation: The study examined how the human thymus generates shared, self-reactive T-cell receptor alpha chains.

The germline V gene specifies MNHEY as CDR1 and SVGAGI as CDR2. The CDR3, cysteine through phenylalanine, is 14 amino acids long. The kept DNA is CDR3 alone, 42 bases in frame from the first base. Germline trimming: 5 bases from V, 1 base from J; junction bases outside gene matches: 4. This sample also belongs to another study, concerning human thymus T cells. As that second study puts it: Donors were immunologically healthy infants undergoing open corrective cardiac surgery for congenital heart defects in Finland. Thymus tissue was obtained as surgical resects removed during corrective cardiac surgery. Usage of V and J gene segments appeared to be biased in both the thymic and the peripheral blood repertoires. Highly overlapping thymic TCR repertoires among unrelated individuals were reported in the related research. The study characterized TCR alpha and beta repertoires from about 8 infant thymus samples and a few related peripheral blood samples. Donor ages ranged from roughly 6 to 250 days, and the cohort comprised about 6 male and a couple of female infants. After being mechanically released from the tissue, thymocytes were kept at -70 degrees C in pellets of roughly 8.5-34 million cells. A QIAsymphony instrument was used to extract genomic DNA from frozen cell pellets. The immunoSEQ multiplex PCR assay was used to amplify the TCRB and TCRAD loci from a standardized amount of quality-controlled genomic DNA. Amplicons spanned the V(D)J region at a length sufficient to cover the CDR3 and identify V and J genes. The amplicons were sequenced on an Illumina platform via the commercial immunoSEQ service. Primer bias and sequencing errors were corrected as previously described, and TCRAD and TCRB definitions were based on the IMGT database. The repertoires were analysed using immunoSEQ Analyzer 3.0 and VDJTools for basic statistics, V/J segment usage, diversity estimates, rarefaction and pairwise overlap. Diversity was estimated with Chao1, ChaoE, Efron-Thisted, Shannon and inverse Simpson indices, and also on datasets down-sampled to the smallest sample. Repertoire overlap was assessed by strict matching of CDR3 nucleotide sequence, V gene and J gene, and clustering was done by Jaccard-based multidimensional scaling. On average, thymus samples gave roughly 740,000 unique TCRB clonotypes, whereas blood samples gave about 84,000.

The chain joins TRBV6-5 to TRBJ2-7, with 8 bases matching TRBD2. The receptor's source is a boy under three years old with a congenital heart defect. Donor details come from another sample of the same person, matched by shared clones. The sample consisted of thymocytes. The DNA is TGTGCCAGCAGTCGGCAGCGGGGGTCCTACGAGCAGTACTTC. It specifies CASSRQRGSYEQYF.